These T cell receptor beta chains were read from a single sample in a study of T-cell memory formation after mild COVID-19. TCRdb independently ran MiXCR on the 5' RACE reads; one entry per CDR3 protein. This table has some 160,000 distinct CDR3 sequences, roughly 28% appearing once. What was sequenced was PBMCs or a T cell subset sorted from them (not recorded which). The receptors stem from an adult woman who had mild COVID-19 (a few samples of this study predate the infection). Cell type and time point are not known. Each CDR3 is given with its conserved first and last residue. D genes are given only for firm matches. Some rows have no size entry. The others give once, few or many, or a class for an expanded clone.

abundance	d_gene	len	j_gene	v_gene	CDR3nt	CDR3aa
many	-	14	TRBJ2-1	TRBV7-6	TGTGCCAGCAGCTCAGCGGTAGTGGGGAATGAGCAGTTCTTC	CASSSAVVGNEQFF
-	-	14	TRBJ2-1	TRBV6-2/TRBV6-3	TGTGCCAGCAGTTACTCGGGTCCGCACAATGAGCAGTTCTTC	CASSYSGPHNEQFF
-	-	16	TRBJ1-2	TRBV7-9	TGTGCCAGCAGCTTAGTGGCAGGACATAATACCTATGGCTACACCTTC	CASSLVAGHNTYGYTF
-	TRBD1	15	TRBJ2-7	TRBV6-4	TGTGCCAGCAGTCTTAGACAGGGTAATTCCTACGAGCAGTACTTC	CASSLRQGNSYEQYF
-	-	10	TRBJ2-3	TRBV30	TGTGCCTGGATGGGAGATACGCAGTATTTT	CAWMGDTQYF
-	-	15	TRBJ2-5	TRBV2	TGTGCCAGCAGTGAGGGGTATCTCCCGGGCGAGACCCAGTACTTC	CASSEGYLPGETQYF
-	TRBD2	13	TRBJ2-7	TRBV4-2	TGTGCCAGCAGCCTAGGGCGGGAGGACGAGCAGTACTTC	CASSLGREDEQYF
-	TRBD2	16	TRBJ2-3	TRBV24-1	TGTGCCACCAGTAGTAATAGCGGGAGGTCCGCAGATACGCAGTATTTT	CATSSNSGRSADTQYF
few	TRBD1	15	TRBJ1-1	TRBV29-1	TGCAGCGTTGAAGGTTCGACAGGGGCGAACACTGAAGCTTTCTTT	CSVEGSTGANTEAFF
few	-	13	TRBJ2-7	TRBV6-1	TGTGCCAGCAGTGAGTCGGGGACCTACGAGCAGTACTTC	CASSESGTYEQYF
-	TRBD2	16	TRBJ2-7	TRBV11-2	TGTGCCAGCATCCCCCTCCTGGGACTAGCGGGAGGGGAGCAGTACTTC	CASIPLLGLAGGEQYF
-	TRBD2	16	TRBJ2-1	TRBV7-6	TGTGCCAGCAGCCCGCTGACTAGCGGTCCCTACAATGAGCAGTTCTTC	CASSPLTSGPYNEQFF
once	TRBD2	15	TRBJ2-7	TRBV4-3	TGCGCCAGCAGCCTTGAAGGTAGCGGGAGCGACGAGCAGTACTTC	CASSLEGSGSDEQYF
-	-	14	TRBJ1-5	TRBV4-3	TGCGCCAGCAGCCAAGATTCGGGGAATCAGCCCCAGCATTTT	CASSQDSGNQPQHF
-	TRBD1	15	TRBJ1-2	TRBV7-2	TGTGCCAGCAGCTTAGCTGGGACAGGACTCTATGGCTACACCTTC	CASSLAGTGLYGYTF
-	-	12	TRBJ1-1	TRBV12-3/TRBV12-4	TGTGCCAGCACCATCTGGGACACTGAAGCTTTCTTT	CASTIWDTEAFF
-	-	15	TRBJ2-2	TRBV9	TGTGCCAGCAGCGTTAAAGGGGCGAACACCGGGGAGCTGTTTTTT	CASSVKGANTGELFF
few	TRBD1	14	TRBJ1-2	TRBV5-5	TGTGCCAGCAGCCTTGGACAGGGTGACTATGGCTACACCTTC	CASSLGQGDYGYTF
-	-	13	TRBJ2-3	TRBV7-2	TGTGCCAGCAGCGCGTCTTTGGGAGTAACGCAGTATTTT	CASSASLGVTQYF